Following are 11 T cell receptor beta chains from one sample sequenced in a study of T-cell reconstitution after alpha-beta-depleted transplantation in children. A TCRbeta library incorporating unique molecular identifiers was prepared. TCRdb analysed the PCR reads with MiXCR anew, one entry per CDR3 protein. Among approximately 270,000 distinct CDR3 sequences listed, roughly 25% were seen once. Source: PBMCs, mostly from graft donor cells, taken 360 days after TCRalphabeta/CD19-depleted stem cell transplant. The receptor set was obtained from a female patient under 10 years old who had a stem cell transplant for congenital amegakaryocytic thrombocytopenia, so the T cells may come from the graft donor.

The chain is built from TRBV7-2 and TRBJ1-2; a possible D gene is TRBD1 (6 bases). Per germline, CDR1 SGHTA and CDR2 FQGNSA. CDR3 size: 15 residues. The V gene lost 4 bases and the J gene lost 2 bases, with 14 bases spanning the gap. CDR3 loop: CASSYRTASNYGYTF. The CDR3 DNA sequence: TGTGCCAGCAGCTACAGGACAGCTTCGAACTATGGCTACACCTTC.

This clonotype was seen a few times. The gene calls are TRBV25-1 and TRBJ2-4; 7 bases match TRBD2. Trimming cost V 7 bases and J 9 bases; bases outside gene matches: 3. This CDR3 has 11 amino acids. Germline CDR1 reads MGHDK; CDR2 reads SYGVNS. The CDR3 protein is CASIGGSIQYF. In DNA, the CDR3 is TGTGCCAGCATCGGCGGGAGCATTCAGTACTTC.

The J gene is TRBJ2-1, the V gene TRBV7-6, with 8 bases identical to TRBD2. The germline V gene has CDR1 SGHVS and CDR2 FNYEAQ. This CDR3 region has 20 residues. The V gene end was trimmed by 0 bases and the J gene end by 7 bases; junction bases not matched to a gene: 20. The CDR3 here is CASSLAYSGGPGRGRNEQFF. In DNA form, the CDR3 reads TGTGCCAGCAGCTTAGCGTACAGCGGGGGCCCCGGTCGGGGGCGGAATGAGCAGTTCTTC.

This clonotype came up many times. This chain joins TRBV4-1 and TRBJ2-3, with 7 bases fitting TRBD1. V trimming: 6 bases; J trimming: 2 bases; junction bases outside the gene matches: 20. CDR3 length: 19 amino acids. Germline values: CDR1 MGHRA, CDR2 YSYEKL. CDR3 in amino acids: CASSRAPGQFRILTDTQYF. The CDR3 DNA reads as TGCGCCAGCAGTAGAGCCCCGGGACAGTTCCGTATACTCACAGATACGCAGTATTTT.

The CDR3 sequence is CASSLYGTGGLETQYF. The CDR3 DNA sequence: TGTGCCAGCAGCTTATACGGGACAGGGGGCCTGGAGACCCAGTACTTC. This rearrangement joins TRBV13 to TRBJ2-5, with 12 bases identical to TRBD1. The ends lost 2 bases at V and 5 bases at J; junction bases unmatched: 6. This CDR3 region has 16 residues. Germline CDR1 and CDR2: PRHDT and FYEKMQ (reference sequence).

About this clonotype: This sequence may be a read error, since a much larger clone differs from it by one base. The chain combines TRBV12-3 or TRBV12-4 with TRBJ1-1, with TRBD1 as a possible D gene (6 bases). This CDR3 region has 15 residues. This CDR3 is CASSLEGQMNTEALF. CDR3 in DNA: TGTGCCAGCAGTTTAGAAGGACAGATGAACACTGAAGCTTTGTTT.

The sample holds many counts of this clonotype. The chain links TRBV5-1 to TRBJ2-2, with D perhaps matching TRBD2 (6 bases). The V end was cut by 1 base, the J end by 5 bases, with 12 bases between. There are 15 residues in the CDR3. Germline loops: CDR1 SGHRS, CDR2 YFSETQ. This chain's CDR3 is CASSLPGDSTGELFF. DNA for the CDR3: TGCGCCAGCAGCTTGCCGGGGGATTCGACCGGGGAGCTGTTTTTT.

This chain links TRBV5-6 with TRBJ2-7, with 9 bases identical to TRBD1. Germline loops: CDR1 SGHDT, CDR2 YYEEEE. V was pared by 4 bases and J by 7 bases, with 12 bases of the junction left unmatched. The CDR3 runs to 15 residues. Here the CDR3 DNA reads TGTGCCAGCAGCGTGACAGGGGGTCCTCTGGGGGAGCAGTACTTC. Its protein is CASSVTGGPLGEQYF. Full variable domain (outside the CDR3, taken from reference TRBV5-6 and TRBJ2-7): DAGVTQSPTHLIKTRGQQVTLRCSPKSGHDTVSWYQQALGQGPQFIFQYYEEEERQRGNFPDRFSGHQFPNYSSELNVNALLLGDSALYLCASSVTGGPLGEQYFGPGTRLTVT.

This clonotype was seen a few times. J is TRBJ1-2 and V is TRBV12-3 or TRBV12-4; tentatively, D is TRBD1 (6 bases). There are 16 residues in the CDR3. V lost 4 bases to trimming and J lost 7 bases, with 22 bases between them. The CDR3 DNA follows: TGTGCCAGCAGTTCCCCTGTTGGGGGGCTAGGCGGTGGCTACACCTTC. This encodes CASSSPVGGLGGGYTF.

The CDR3, as DNA: TGTGCCAGCAGTTTAGGACAGGGGGCTGGCTACACCTTC. It codes for CASSLGQGAGYTF. The chain has TRBV27 and TRBJ1-2; 11 bases match TRBD1. CDR1 MNHEY and CDR2 SMNVEV come from the germline V gene (reference sequence). The CDR3 is 13 amino acids. J lost 7 bases, V lost 2 bases, and 0 bases had no gene match.

V usage is TRBV4-1 and J usage is TRBJ2-6, with 12 bases aligning to TRBD2. The CDR3 sequence is 19 residues long. Germline CDR1 is MGHRA and CDR2 is YSYEKL. V trimming: 4 bases; J trimming: 2 bases; junction bases outside the gene matches: 9. The CDR3 sequence: CASSPFSGLAGTGANVLTF. CDR3 DNA sequence: TGCGCCAGCAGCCCATTCTCGGGACTAGCGGGCACTGGGGCCAACGTCCTGACTTTC.